This T cell receptor beta chain was documented in a study of response to subunit inactivated influenza vaccine. There are many counts of this clonotype. Antigen unknown. Germline assignment: CDR1 SGHRS and CDR2 YFSETQ. The V and J ends lost 0 bases and 2 bases respectively, with 12 bases between them. The CDR3 extends over 16 amino acids. Overall study results and limits: With each seasonal influenza vaccination, the authors suggested, few new T cells are recruited.

TCRdb recomputed calls from the RT-PCR reads with MiXCR, one row per CDR3 protein. In the table there are around 540,000 distinct CDR3 sequences, approximately 12% of which are singletons. The sequences come from PBMCs from blood, collected on the day of vaccination. The J gene is TRBJ2-1, the V gene TRBV5-1; D is ambiguous. This sequence was found in a man over 45 who received an inactivated influenza vaccine. The CDR3 here is CASSLAPLKTYNEQFF. The CDR3 nucleotides read TGCGCCAGCAGCTTGGCCCCTCTCAAAACCTACAATGAGCAGTTCTTC.